The TCR beta chain described here comes from a study of OX40 agonist ivuxolimab in advanced cancers. Background on the whole study: Ivuxolimab was an agonistic, fully human IgG2 monoclonal antibody directed against OX40 (CD134), a costimulatory receptor. Partial responses occurred in three dose-escalation patients, of whom one had hepatocellular carcinoma and two had cutaneous melanoma. The point of sequencing TCRbeta in the periphery was to test whether ivuxolimab changed TCR sequence diversity and drove clonal T-cell expansion. A male proportion of 82.7% and a mean age of approximately 58 years, ranging from 23 to 79, were recorded for the dose-escalation cohort. Intravenous ivuxolimab was administered to patients every 2 weeks at six dose levels: 0.01, 0.1, 0.3, 1.5, 3 and 10 mg/kg. Of the 52 patients in dose escalation, 19 had hepatocellular carcinoma, about 15 had melanoma, 9 had renal cell carcinoma and 9 had head and neck cancer. The paper reports the monotherapy dose-escalation portion (N of about 50 patients) of the phase I ivuxolimab trial. Prior anti-PD-1, anti-PD-L1 or anti-CTLA-4 therapy was permitted, and checkpoint inhibitors had been received by roughly 42% of dose-escalation patients. General conclusions and limits of the study: At doses of 0.1 to 3.0 mg/kg, clonal expansion of both CD4+ and CD8+ T cells in blood was seen between baseline and week 6. Which antigens the clonally expanded peripheral T cells were specific for was not determined. Low levels of normalized T-cell clonal expansion were also seen in some nonresponding patients. On average, CD8+ T cells showed more expanded clones than CD4+ T cells after ivuxolimab. In partial responders in the 0.1-3.0 mg/kg groups, normalized peripheral clonal expansion was found to be among the lowest, especially among CD8+ T cells.

Genomic DNA was isolated from the sorted cells so that the TCRbeta CDR3 region could be sequenced. The immunoSEQ Assay was used to sequence the TCRbeta CDR3 regions. Held by TCRdb, this immuneACCESS table contains in-frame sequences only and omits some clones. Under half of the omission traces to an unresolved V gene where checked; the cause of the rest is unknown. The sample table contains around 80,000 clones; only one count was recorded for about four fifths of them. The ten largest clonotypes hold under 3.5% of the sample. Patients with a history of autoimmune disease or receiving systemic immunosuppression were excluded from the trial. Peripheral blood for TCR sequencing was drawn from every dose cohort at baseline, at cycle 4 day 1 and at cycle 7 day 1. Samples came from an open-label, multicenter, first-in-human phase I dose-escalation trial of ivuxolimab. The trial enrolled adults with locally advanced or metastatic head and neck squamous cell, hepatocellular, melanoma or renal cell carcinoma. Before TCR sequencing, CD4+ and CD8+ T cells were separately sorted from peripheral blood.

A note on this clone: The target of this receptor is not known. No much larger clone exists at a distance of one base, and base qualities are not known.

This TCR was recovered from an adult with an advanced solid tumor such as melanoma, head and neck, liver or kidney cancer. The sequenced sample was CD4+ or CD8+ T cells sorted from blood, obtained in a trial of the OX40 agonist ivuxolimab.

The sequenced DNA: TGTGCCAGCAGTAGGAACACAGATACGCAGTATTTT. This sequence encodes CASSRNTDTQYF. The rearranged segments are TRBV2 and TRBJ2-3; the D gene assignment is ambiguous. V is pared back by 5 bases and J by 2 bases, with 5 bases lying between the germline termini. The CDR3 has 12 amino acids, counting the end cysteine and phenylalanine. The kept DNA is CDR3 alone, 36 bases in frame from the first base. CDR1 and CDR2 were assigned from the germline V gene as SNHLY and FYNNEI.